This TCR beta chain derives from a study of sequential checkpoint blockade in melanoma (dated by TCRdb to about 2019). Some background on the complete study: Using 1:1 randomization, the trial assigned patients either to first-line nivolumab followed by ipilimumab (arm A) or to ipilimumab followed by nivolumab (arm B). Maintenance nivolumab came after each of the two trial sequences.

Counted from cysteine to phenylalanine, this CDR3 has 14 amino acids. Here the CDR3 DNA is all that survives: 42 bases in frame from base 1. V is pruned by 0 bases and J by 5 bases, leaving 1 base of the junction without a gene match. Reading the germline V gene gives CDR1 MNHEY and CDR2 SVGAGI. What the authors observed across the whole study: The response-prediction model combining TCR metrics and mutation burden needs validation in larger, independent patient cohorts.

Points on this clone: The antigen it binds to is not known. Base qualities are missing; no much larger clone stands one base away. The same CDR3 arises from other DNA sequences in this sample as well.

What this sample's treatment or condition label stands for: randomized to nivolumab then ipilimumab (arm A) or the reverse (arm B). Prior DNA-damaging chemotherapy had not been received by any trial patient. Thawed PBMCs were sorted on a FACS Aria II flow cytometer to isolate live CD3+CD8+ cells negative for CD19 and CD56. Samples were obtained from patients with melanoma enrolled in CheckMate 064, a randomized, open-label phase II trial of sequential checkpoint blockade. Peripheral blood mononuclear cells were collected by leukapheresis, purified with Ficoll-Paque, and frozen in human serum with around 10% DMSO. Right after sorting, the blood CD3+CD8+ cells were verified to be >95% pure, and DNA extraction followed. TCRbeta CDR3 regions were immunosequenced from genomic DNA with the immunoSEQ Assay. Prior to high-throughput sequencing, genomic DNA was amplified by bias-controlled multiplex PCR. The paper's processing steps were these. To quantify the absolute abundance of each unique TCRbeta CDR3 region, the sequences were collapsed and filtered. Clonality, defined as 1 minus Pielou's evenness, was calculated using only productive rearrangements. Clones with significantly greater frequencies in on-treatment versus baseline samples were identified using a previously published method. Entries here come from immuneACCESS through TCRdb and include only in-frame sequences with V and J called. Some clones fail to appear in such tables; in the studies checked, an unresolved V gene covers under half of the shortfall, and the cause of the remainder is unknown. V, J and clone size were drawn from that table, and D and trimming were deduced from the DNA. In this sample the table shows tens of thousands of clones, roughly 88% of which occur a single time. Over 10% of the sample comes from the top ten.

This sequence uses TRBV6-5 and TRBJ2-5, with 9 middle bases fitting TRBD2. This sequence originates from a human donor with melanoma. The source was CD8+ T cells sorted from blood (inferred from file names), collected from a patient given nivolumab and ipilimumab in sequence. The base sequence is TGTGCCAGCAGTTACTCGGCGGGAGGGGAGACCCAGTACTTC. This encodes CASSYSAGGETQYF.